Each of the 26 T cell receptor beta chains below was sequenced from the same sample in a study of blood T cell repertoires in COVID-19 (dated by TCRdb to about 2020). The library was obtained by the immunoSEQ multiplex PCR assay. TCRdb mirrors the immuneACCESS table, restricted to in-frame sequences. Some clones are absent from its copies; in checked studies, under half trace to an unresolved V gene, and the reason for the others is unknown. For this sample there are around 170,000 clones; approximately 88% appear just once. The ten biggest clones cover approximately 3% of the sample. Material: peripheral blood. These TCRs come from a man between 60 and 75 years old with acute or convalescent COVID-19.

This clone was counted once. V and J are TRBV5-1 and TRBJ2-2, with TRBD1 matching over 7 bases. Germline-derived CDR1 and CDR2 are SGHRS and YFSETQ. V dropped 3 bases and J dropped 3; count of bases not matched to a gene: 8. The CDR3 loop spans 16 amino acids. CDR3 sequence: CASSSSVGQHTGELFF. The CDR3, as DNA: TGCGCCAGCAGCTCTTCGGTGGGACAGCACACCGGGGAGCTGTTTTTT.

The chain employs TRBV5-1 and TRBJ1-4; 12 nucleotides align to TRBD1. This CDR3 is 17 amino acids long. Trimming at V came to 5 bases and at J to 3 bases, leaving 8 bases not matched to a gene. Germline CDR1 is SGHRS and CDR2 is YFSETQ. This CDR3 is CASRTGTGGVSNEKLFF. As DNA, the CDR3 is TGCGCCAGCAGAACCGGGACAGGGGGCGTATCTAATGAAAAACTGTTTTTT.

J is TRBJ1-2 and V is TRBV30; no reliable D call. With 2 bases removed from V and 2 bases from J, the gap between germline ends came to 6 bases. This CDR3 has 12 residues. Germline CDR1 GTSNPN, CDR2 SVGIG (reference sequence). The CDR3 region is CAWSSVNYGYTF. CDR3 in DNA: TGTGCCTGGAGTTCCGTGAACTATGGCTACACCTTC.

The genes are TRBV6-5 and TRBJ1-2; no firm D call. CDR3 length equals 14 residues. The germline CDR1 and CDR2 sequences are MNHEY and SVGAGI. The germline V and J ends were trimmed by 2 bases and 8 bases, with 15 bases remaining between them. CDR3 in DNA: TGTGCCAGCAGTTACGAGATAGATCGCAGGGGCTACACCTTC. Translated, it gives CASSYEIDRRGYTF.

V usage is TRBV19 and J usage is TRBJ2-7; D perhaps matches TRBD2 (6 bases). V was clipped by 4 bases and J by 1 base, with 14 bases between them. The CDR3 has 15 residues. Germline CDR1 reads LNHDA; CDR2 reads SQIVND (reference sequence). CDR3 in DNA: TGTGCCAGTAGTAGGGGACTGCCTTCATCCTACGAGCAGTACTTC. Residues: CASSRGLPSSYEQYF.

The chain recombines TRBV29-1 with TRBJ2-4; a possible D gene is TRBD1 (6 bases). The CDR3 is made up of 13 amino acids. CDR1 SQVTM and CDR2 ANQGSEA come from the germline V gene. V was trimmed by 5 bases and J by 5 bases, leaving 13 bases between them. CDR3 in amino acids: CSVSGQIQNIQYF. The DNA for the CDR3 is TGCAGCGTTTCCGGACAGATCCAAAACATTCAGTACTTC.

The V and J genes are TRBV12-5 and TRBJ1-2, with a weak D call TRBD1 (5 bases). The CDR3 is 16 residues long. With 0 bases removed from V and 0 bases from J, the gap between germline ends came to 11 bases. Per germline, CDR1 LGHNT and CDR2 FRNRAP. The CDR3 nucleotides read TGTGCTAGTGGTTTGGTAGTAGCAGGGCCTAACTATGGCTACACCTTC. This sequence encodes CASGLVVAGPNYGYTF. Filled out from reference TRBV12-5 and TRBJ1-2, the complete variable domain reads DARVTQTPRHKVTEMGQEVTMRCQPILGHNTVFWYRQTMMQGLELLAYFRNRAPLDDSGMPKDRFSAEMPDATLATLKIQPSEPRDSAVYFCASGLVVAGPNYGYTFGSGTRLTVV.

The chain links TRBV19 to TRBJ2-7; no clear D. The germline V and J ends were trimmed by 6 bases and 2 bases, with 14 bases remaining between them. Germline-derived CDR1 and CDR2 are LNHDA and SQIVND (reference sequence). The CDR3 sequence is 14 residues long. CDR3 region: CASSRIGQTYEQYF. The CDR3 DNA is TGTGCCAGTAGCAGAATTGGTCAGACCTACGAGCAGTACTTC.

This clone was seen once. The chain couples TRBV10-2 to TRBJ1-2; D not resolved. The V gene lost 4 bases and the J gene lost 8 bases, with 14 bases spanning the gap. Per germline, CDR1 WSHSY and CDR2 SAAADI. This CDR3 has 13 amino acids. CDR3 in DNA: TGCGCCAGCAGTGCAGACATACCGGAAGGCTACACCTTC. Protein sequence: CASSADIPEGYTF.

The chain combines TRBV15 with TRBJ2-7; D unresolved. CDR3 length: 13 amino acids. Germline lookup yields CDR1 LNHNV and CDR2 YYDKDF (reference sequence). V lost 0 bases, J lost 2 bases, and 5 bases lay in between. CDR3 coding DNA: TGTGCCACCAGCAGAGATGAGGCCTACGAGCAGTACTTC. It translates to CATSRDEAYEQYF.

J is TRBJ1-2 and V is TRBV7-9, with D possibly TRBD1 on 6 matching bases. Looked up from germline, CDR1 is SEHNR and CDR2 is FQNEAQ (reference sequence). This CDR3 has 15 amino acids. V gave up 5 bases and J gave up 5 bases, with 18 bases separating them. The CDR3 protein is CASSLTLQGLYGYTF. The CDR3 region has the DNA TGTGCCAGCAGCCTCACCTTACAGGGATTGTATGGCTACACCTTC.

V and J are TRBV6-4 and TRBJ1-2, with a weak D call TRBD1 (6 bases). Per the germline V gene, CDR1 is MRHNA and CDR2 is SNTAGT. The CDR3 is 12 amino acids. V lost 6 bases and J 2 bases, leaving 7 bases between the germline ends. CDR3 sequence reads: CASRDSNYGYTF. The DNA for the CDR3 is TGTGCCAGCAGGGACAGCAACTATGGCTACACCTTC.

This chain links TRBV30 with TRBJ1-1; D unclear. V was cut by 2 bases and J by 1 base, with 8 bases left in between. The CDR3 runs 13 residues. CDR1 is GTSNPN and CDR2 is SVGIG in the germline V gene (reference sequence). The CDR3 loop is CAWSPEGNTEAFF. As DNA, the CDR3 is TGTGCCTGGAGTCCGGAGGGGAACACTGAAGCTTTCTTT.

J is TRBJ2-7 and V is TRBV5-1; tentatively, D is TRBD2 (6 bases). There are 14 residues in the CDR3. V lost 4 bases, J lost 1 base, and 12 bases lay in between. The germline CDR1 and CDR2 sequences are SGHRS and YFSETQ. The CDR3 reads CASSDTAGSYEQYF. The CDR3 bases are TGCGCCAGCAGCGATACCGCGGGGTCCTACGAGCAGTACTTC. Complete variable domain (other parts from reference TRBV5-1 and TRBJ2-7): KAGVTQTPRYLIKTRGQQVTLSCSPISGHRSVSWYQQTPGQGLQFLFEYFSETQRNKGNFPGRFSGRQFSNSRSEMNVSTLELGDSALYLCASSDTAGSYEQYFGPGTRLTVT.

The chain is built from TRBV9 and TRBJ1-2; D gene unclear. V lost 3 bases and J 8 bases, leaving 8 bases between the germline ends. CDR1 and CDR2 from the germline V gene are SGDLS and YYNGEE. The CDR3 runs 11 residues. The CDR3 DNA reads TGTGCCAGCAGCGCGAGAGGGGGCTACACCTTC. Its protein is CASSARGGYTF.

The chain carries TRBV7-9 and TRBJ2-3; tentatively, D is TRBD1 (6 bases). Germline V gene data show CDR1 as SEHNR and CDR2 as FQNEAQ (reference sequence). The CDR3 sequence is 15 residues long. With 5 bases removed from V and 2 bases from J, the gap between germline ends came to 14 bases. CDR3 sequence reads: CASSRQGPYTDTQYF. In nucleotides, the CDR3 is TGTGCCAGCAGCCGTCAGGGGCCCTACACAGATACGCAGTATTTT.

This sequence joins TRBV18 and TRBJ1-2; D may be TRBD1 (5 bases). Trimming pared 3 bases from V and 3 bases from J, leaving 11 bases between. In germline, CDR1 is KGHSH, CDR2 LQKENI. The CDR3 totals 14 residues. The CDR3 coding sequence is TGTGCCAGCTCACCCCGCGACAGAGACTATGGCTACACCTTC. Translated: CASSPRDRDYGYTF.

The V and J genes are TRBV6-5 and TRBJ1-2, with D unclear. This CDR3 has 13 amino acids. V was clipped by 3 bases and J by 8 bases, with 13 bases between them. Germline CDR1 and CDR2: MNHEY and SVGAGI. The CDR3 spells CASSYSLGRGYTF. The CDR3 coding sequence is TGTGCCAGCAGTTATTCGTTAGGGAGAGGCTACACCTTC.

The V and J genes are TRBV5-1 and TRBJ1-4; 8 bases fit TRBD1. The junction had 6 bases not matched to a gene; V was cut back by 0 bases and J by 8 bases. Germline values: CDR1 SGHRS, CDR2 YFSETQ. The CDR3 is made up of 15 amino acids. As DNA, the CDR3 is TGCGCCAGCAGCTTGGGACGACAGGGGCGGGAAAAACTGTTTTTT. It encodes CASSLGRQGREKLFF.

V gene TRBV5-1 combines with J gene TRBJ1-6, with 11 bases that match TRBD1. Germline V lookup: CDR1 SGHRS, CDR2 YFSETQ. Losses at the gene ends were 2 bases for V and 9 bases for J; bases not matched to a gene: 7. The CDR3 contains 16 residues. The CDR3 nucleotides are TGCGCCAGCAGCTTACAGGGGACAGGGGGGAGTTCACCCCTCCACTTT. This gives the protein CASSLQGTGGSSPLHF.

CDR3 in amino acids: CASSTQGWVEKLFF. DNA of the CDR3: TGTGCCAGTAGTACACAGGGGTGGGTCGAAAAACTGTTTTTT. The chain employs TRBV19 and TRBJ1-4; 7 bases agree with TRBD1. Germline CDR1 and CDR2: LNHDA and SQIVND (reference sequence). Unmatched junction bases numbered 7, after V lost 4 bases and J lost 8 bases. The CDR3 has 14 amino acids.

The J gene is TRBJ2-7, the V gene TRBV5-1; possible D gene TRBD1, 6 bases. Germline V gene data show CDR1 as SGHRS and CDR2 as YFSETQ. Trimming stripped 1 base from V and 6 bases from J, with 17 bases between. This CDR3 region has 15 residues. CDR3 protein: CASSLLFRGKGEQYF. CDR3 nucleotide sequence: TGCGCCAGCAGCTTGCTTTTTAGGGGGAAGGGCGAGCAGTACTTC.

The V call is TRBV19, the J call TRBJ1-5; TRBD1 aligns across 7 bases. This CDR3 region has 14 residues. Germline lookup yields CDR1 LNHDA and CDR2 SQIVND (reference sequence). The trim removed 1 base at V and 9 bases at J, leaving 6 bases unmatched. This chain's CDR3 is CASSIGRGARPQHF. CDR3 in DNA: TGTGCCAGTAGTATAGGCAGGGGGGCACGGCCCCAGCATTTT.

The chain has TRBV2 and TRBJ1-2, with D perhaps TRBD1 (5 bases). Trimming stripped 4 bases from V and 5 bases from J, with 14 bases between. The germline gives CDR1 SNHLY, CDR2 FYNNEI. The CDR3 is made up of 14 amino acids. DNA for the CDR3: TGTGCCAGCAGTGGACAGATTCCCTCTTATGGCTACACCTTC. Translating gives CASSGQIPSYGYTF.

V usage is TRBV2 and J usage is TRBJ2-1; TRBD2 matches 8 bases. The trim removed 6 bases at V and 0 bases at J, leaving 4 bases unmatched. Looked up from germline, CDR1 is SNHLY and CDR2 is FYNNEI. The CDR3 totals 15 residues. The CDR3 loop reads CASRGLGSSYNEQFF. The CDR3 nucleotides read TGTGCCAGCAGGGGACTAGGAAGCTCCTACAATGAGCAGTTCTTC. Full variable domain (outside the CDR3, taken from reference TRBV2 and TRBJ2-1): EPEVTQTPSHQVTQMGQEVILRCVPISNHLYFYWYRQILGQKVEFLVSFYNNEISEKSEIFDDQFSVERPDGSNFTLKIRSTKLEDSAMYFCASRGLGSSYNEQFFGPGTRLTVL.

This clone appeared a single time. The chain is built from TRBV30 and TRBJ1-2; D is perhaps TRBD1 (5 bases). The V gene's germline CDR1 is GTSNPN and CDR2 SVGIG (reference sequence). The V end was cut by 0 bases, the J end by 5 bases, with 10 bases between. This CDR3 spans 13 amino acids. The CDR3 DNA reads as TGTGCCTGGAGTGTACGGCAGGGATATGGCTACACCTTC. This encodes CAWSVRQGYGYTF.